The T cell receptor (beta chain) under discussion was sequenced for a study of cytomegalovirus exposure and HLA in healthy donors. Germline V gene data show CDR1 as MNHNS and CDR2 as SASEGT. The CDR3 runs 14 residues. Trimming stripped 5 bases from V and 4 bases from J, with 14 bases between. Both 60 Vbeta primers and 13 Jbeta primers went into the PCR. Produced via immunoSEQ multiplex PCR; TCRdb's table is partial and in-frame only. The table records about 140,000 clones, around 72% of them present only once. Concerning this clone: Its antigen is as yet unknown.

Findings of the study overall: Fewer N-insertions than the roughly 630-donor mean were reportedly shown by an Asian-associated ancestry cluster in a later analysis. Accurate prediction of HLA-A and HLA-B alleles (for most subjects) was reportedly achieved from TCR beta sequences. Rare TCR sequences dominated, though some public TCRs recurred in many donors.

The sequence was obtained from a human donor in good health. The chain joins TRBV6-1 to TRBJ1-1, with a possible D match to TRBD1 (5 bases). Material: PBMCs. The CDR3 sequence is CASSNPQGGTEAFF. CDR3 DNA: TGTGCCAGCAGTAACCCTCAGGGTGGCACTGAAGCTTTCTTT.